The 23 T cell receptor beta chains reported below all come from one sample, sequenced in a study of blood T cell repertoires in COVID-19 (dated by TCRdb to the early 2020s). Receptor libraries were prepared by the immunoSEQ multiplex PCR assay. Entries here come from immuneACCESS through TCRdb and include only in-frame sequences with V and J called. Some clones fail to appear in such tables; in the studies checked, an unresolved V gene covers under half of the shortfall, and the cause of the remainder is unknown. The sample data list about 100,000 clones, and 80% of these were observed just once. The leading ten clones occupy approximately 30% of the sample. Sample: peripheral blood. The receptor source for this set is a man aged 65-85 years with active or convalescent COVID-19.

The table lists this clone with a few counts. V and J are TRBV7-2 and TRBJ2-5; 10 bases are a match to TRBD1. Germline V gene lookup returns CDR1 SGHTA and CDR2 FQGNSA. The length of the CDR3 is 14 residues. Losses at the gene ends were 5 bases for V and 5 bases for J; bases not matched to a gene: 5. CDR3 residues: CASSTGQGRETQYF. In DNA, the CDR3 is TGTGCCAGCAGCACGGGACAGGGGCGGGAGACCCAGTACTTC.

In this sample, this clone turned up a few times. V usage is TRBV19 and J usage is TRBJ1-4; a possible D gene is TRBD1 (5 bases). The germline CDR1 and CDR2 sequences are LNHDA and SQIVND (reference sequence). V was pared by 6 bases and J by 7 bases, with 21 bases between. The CDR3 sequence is 16 residues long. Written as DNA, the CDR3 is TGTGCCAGTAGCCGTGTTGGGGCAGGGCGTTCTGAAAAACTGTTTTTT. It codes for CASSRVGAGRSEKLFF.

The chain links TRBV6-2 or TRBV6-3 to TRBJ1-5; 9 bases align to TRBD1. The CDR3 is 17 residues long. V trimming: 4 bases; J trimming: 0 bases; junction bases outside the gene matches: 7. Germline CDR1 reads MNHEY; CDR2 reads SVGEGT. The CDR3 DNA is TGTGCCAGCAGTTCAGCGACAGGGGGTGGTAGCAATCAGCCCCAGCATTTT. Translating it yields CASSSATGGGSNQPQHF.

This sequence joins TRBV24-1 and TRBJ2-1; a weak D match, TRBD1 (6 bases). CDR3 length: 14 residues. Germline assignment: CDR1 KGHDR and CDR2 SFDVKD. The V end was cut by 0 bases, the J end by 8 bases, with 10 bases between. CDR3 coding DNA: TGTGCCACCAGTGATTTGCGGGACATCCATGAGCAGTTCTTC. Protein: CATSDLRDIHEQFF.

The chain has TRBV4-1 and TRBJ1-3; D call uncertain. V gave up 0 bases and J gave up 8 bases, with 14 bases separating them. The germline CDR1 and CDR2 sequences are MGHRA and YSYEKL. CDR3 size: 15 residues. The CDR3 here is CASSQDRGIGDTIYF. Here the CDR3 DNA reads TGCGCCAGCAGCCAAGATCGAGGCATCGGGGACACCATATATTTT.

The gene calls are TRBV25-1 and TRBJ1-1; D uncertain. The CDR3 consists of 13 residues. The germline V and J ends were trimmed by 3 bases and 0 bases, with 5 bases remaining between them. CDR1 is MGHDK, CDR2 SYGVNS, per germline. The CDR3 spells CASSDGMNTEAFF. As DNA, the CDR3 is TGTGCCAGCAGTGACGGGATGAACACTGAAGCTTTCTTT.

The chain links TRBV27 to TRBJ1-6, with 8 bases matching TRBD1. V lost 1 base, J lost 0 bases, and 14 bases stayed unmatched. CDR1 is MNHEY and CDR2 is SMNVEV in the germline V gene (reference sequence). This CDR3 contains 21 residues. Here the CDR3 DNA reads TGTGCCAGCAGTTTATTGGGACCGGGACAGGCATACAGCTCCTATAATTCACCCCTCCACTTT. Translating gives CASSLLGPGQAYSSYNSPLHF.

The chain has TRBV12-3 or TRBV12-4 and TRBJ1-3; D is uncertain. The V end was cut by 9 bases, the J end by 0 bases, with 6 bases between. The CDR3 covers 12 residues. The CDR3 DNA sequence: TGTGCCAGTCAGTTCTCTGGAAACACCATATATTTT. Amino acid sequence: CASQFSGNTIYF.

V is TRBV5-6 and J is TRBJ1-4; 9 positions match TRBD1. This CDR3 has 14 residues. Trimming at V came to 4 bases and at J to 10 bases, leaving 8 bases not matched to a gene. CDR1 is SGHDT and CDR2 is YYEEEE in the germline V gene. The CDR3 DNA is TGTGCCAGCAGCATAGACAGGGGGATGGGAAAACTGTTTTTT. Amino acids: CASSIDRGMGKLFF.

The chain is built from TRBV7-2 and TRBJ2-7; perhaps TRBD1 as D (6 bases). Trimming removed 1 base at V and 3 bases at J, with 13 bases between. CDR1 is SGHTA, CDR2 FQGNSA, per germline. CDR3 length: 15 amino acids. The CDR3 reads CASSLVEGGSYEQYF. The CDR3 DNA follows: TGTGCCAGCAGCTTAGTGGAAGGGGGAAGCTACGAGCAGTACTTC.

The chain is built from TRBV5-1 and TRBJ2-2; 7 nucleotides line up with TRBD1. The germline CDR1 and CDR2 sequences are SGHRS and YFSETQ. J was trimmed by 5 bases and V by 0 bases; bases with no gene match: 4. The CDR3 totals 15 residues. This CDR3 reads CASSLEGGRTGELFF. In DNA form, the CDR3 reads TGCGCCAGCAGCTTGGAAGGGGGCAGGACCGGGGAGCTGTTTTTT. The full variable domain, with the rest looked up from reference TRBV5-1 and TRBJ2-2, is KAGVTQTPRYLIKTRGQQVTLSCSPISGHRSVSWYQQTPGQGLQFLFEYFSETQRNKGNFPGRFSGRQFSNSRSEMNVSTLELGDSALYLCASSLEGGRTGELFFGEGSRLTVL.

The V call is TRBV18, the J call TRBJ2-3, with 8 bases fitting TRBD2. The CDR3 contains 16 residues. From germline, CDR1 is KGHSH and CDR2 LQKENI. Losses at the gene ends were 1 base for V and 0 bases for J; bases not matched to a gene: 3. CDR3 coding DNA: TGTGCCAGCTCACCACAAACTAGCGGAAGCACAGATACGCAGTATTTT. Its protein is CASSPQTSGSTDTQYF.

J is TRBJ2-1 and V is TRBV7-2; D perhaps matches TRBD2 (5 bases). V was trimmed by 5 bases and J by 9 bases, leaving 20 bases between them. In germline, CDR1 is SGHTA, CDR2 FQGNSA. This CDR3 comprises 15 residues. The CDR3 is CASSPLVASTGEQFF. The DNA for the CDR3 is TGTGCCAGCAGCCCCCTGGTAGCGAGTACCGGTGAGCAGTTCTTC.

The gene calls are TRBV6-5 and TRBJ2-7, with D possibly matching TRBD1 (6 bases). V was shortened by 7 bases and J by 2 bases, with 15 bases between the two germline ends. This CDR3 region has 14 residues. CDR1 and CDR2 (germline): MNHEY, SVGAGI. Here the CDR3 DNA reads TGTGCCAGCATCCCCGGGACACGCGCCTACGAGCAGTACTTC. Translated: CASIPGTRAYEQYF.

The chain is built from TRBV12-3 or TRBV12-4 and TRBJ2-7; D gene uncertain. This CDR3 region has 11 residues. Trimming pared 5 bases from V and 8 bases from J, leaving 10 bases between. CDR3 sequence reads: CASSVSRKQYF. The CDR3 DNA reads as TGTGCCAGCAGTGTCTCTAGGAAGCAGTACTTC.

Turning to this clone: The DNA is left out, because the CDR3 cannot be placed on it with certainty; the CDR3 is given as TCRdb lists it. The chain uses TRBV28 and TRBJ1-6; TRBD1 is the table's D call, not checked against the DNA. The CDR3 totals 15 residues, both ends included. CDR1 and CDR2 (germline): MDHEN, SYDVKM. This chain's CDR3 is CASSFFGQANSPLHF.

The chain is built from TRBV15 and TRBJ2-1; D perhaps matches TRBD1 (5 bases). V lost 4 bases and J lost 4, with 17 bases in between. The CDR3 is made up of 16 amino acids. The germline CDR1 and CDR2 sequences are LNHNV and YYDKDF (reference sequence). This CDR3 reads CATSTVGHRVYNEQFF. For the CDR3, the DNA is TGTGCCACCAGCACAGTAGGACATCGGGTGTACAATGAGCAGTTCTTC.

The chain uses TRBV14 and TRBJ1-1, with a weak D call TRBD1 (6 bases). Trimming shortened V by 6 bases and J by 3 bases, and 14 bases separated the two germline ends. The CDR3 has 14 residues. Per the germline V gene, CDR1 is SGHDN and CDR2 is FVKESK. This CDR3 reads CASRNTGSYTEAFF. CDR3 bases: TGTGCCAGCAGAAACACAGGGAGTTACACTGAAGCTTTCTTT. The complete variable domain, with remaining parts taken from reference TRBV14 and TRBJ1-1, reads EAGVTQFPSHSVIEKGQTVTLRCDPISGHDNLYWYRRVMGKEIKFLLHFVKESKQDESGMPNNRFLAERTGGTYSTLKVQPAELEDSGVYFCASRNTGSYTEAFFGQGTRLTVV.

This clone occurred many times. The chain links TRBV4-2 to TRBJ2-2; D is possibly TRBD2 (7 bases). The CDR3 has 16 amino acids. CDR1 and CDR2 (germline): LGHNA, YNFKEQ. Trimming cost V 4 bases and J 0 bases, with 12 bases left between them. DNA for the CDR3: TGTGCCAGCAGCCCGGGGAGGGGGGCGAACACCGGGGAGCTGTTTTTT. Its translation is CASSPGRGANTGELFF.

The chain couples TRBV5-4 to TRBJ1-4; the match to TRBD1 covers 9 bases. CDR3 length: 17 amino acids. The V segment lost 0 bases and the J segment 3 bases; nucleotides outside the gene matches: 6. The germline CDR1 and CDR2 sequences are SGHNT and YYREEE (reference sequence). The CDR3 DNA reads TGTGCCAGCAGCTTGGGTGGGACAGGGCGAGCTAATGAAAAACTGTTTTTT. Translation: CASSLGGTGRANEKLFF.

V usage is TRBV9 and J usage is TRBJ2-3, with D unresolved. Germline assignment: CDR1 SGDLS and CDR2 YYNGEE. Trimming shortened V by 3 bases and J by 2 bases, and 19 bases separated the two germline ends. CDR3 length equals 17 residues. CDR3 in DNA: TGTGCCAGCAGCGGCCCCCAATACCCAGATCTCACAGATACGCAGTATTTT. Protein product: CASSGPQYPDLTDTQYF.

The CDR3 reads CASSEGTFSAYEQYF. In nucleotides, the CDR3 is TGTGCCAGCAGTGAGGGCACATTCTCCGCCTACGAGCAGTACTTC. This chain uses TRBV2 with TRBJ2-7; D remains ambiguous. V lost 3 bases to trimming and J lost 2 bases, with 14 bases between them. Germline-derived CDR1 and CDR2 are SNHLY and FYNNEI. There are 15 residues in the CDR3. Supplemented by reference TRBV2 and TRBJ2-7, the full variable domain reads EPEVTQTPSHQVTQMGQEVILRCVPISNHLYFYWYRQILGQKVEFLVSFYNNEISEKSEIFDDQFSVERPDGSNFTLKIRSTKLEDSAMYFCASSEGTFSAYEQYFGPGTRLTVT.

The table lists this clone with a count of one. The chain joins TRBV2 to TRBJ1-2; the match to TRBD1 covers 10 bases. Germline-derived CDR1 and CDR2 are SNHLY and FYNNEI. V lost 2 bases, J lost 6 bases, and 3 bases stayed unmatched. CDR3 length equals 14 residues. The CDR3 sequence: CASSERTGGNGYTF. As DNA, the CDR3 is TGTGCCAGCAGTGAAAGGACAGGGGGGAATGGCTACACCTTC.